These 24 T cell receptor beta chains came from one sample sequenced in a study of Ad26.COV2.S vaccination and SARS-CoV-2 variants. The treatment: 19 received Ad26.COV2.S at low or high dose, single or two shots; several received placebo; per-sample allocation not given. At day 63 after the first vaccine or placebo injection, samples were drawn. Profiled with immunoSEQ multiplex PCR; TCRdb holds only in-frame clones, not every one. The sample contains about 420,000 clones, roughly 88% of which appear only once. The source was peripheral blood, collected in a trial of Ad26.COV2.S vaccine versus placebo. Receptors were obtained from a person aged 18-60 years who received the Ad26.COV2.S COVID-19 vaccine or a placebo.

This clone has only one observation. Other DNA sequences of this sample code for an identical CDR3. V and J are TRBV9 and TRBJ2-3; D not resolved. V lost 3 bases and J lost 6, with 8 bases in between. The CDR3 has 12 residues. Germline values: CDR1 SGDLS, CDR2 YYNGEE. The CDR3 coding sequence is TGTGCCAGCAGCGGGATTAGGGATACGCAGTATTTT. This sequence encodes CASSGIRDTQYF.

The V and J genes are TRBV6-1 and TRBJ2-7; possible D gene TRBD2, 5 bases. The CDR3 spans 13 residues. V was cut by 2 bases and J by 3 bases, with 8 bases left in between. The germline V gene encodes CDR1 MNHNS and CDR2 SASEGT. The CDR3 sequence: CASSETGSYEQYF. CDR3 DNA sequence: TGTGCCAGCAGTGAAACTGGGAGCTACGAGCAGTACTTC.

The table lists this clone with a count of one. This chain connects TRBV18 to TRBJ2-7, with a tentative D call TRBD1 (5 bases). Per germline, CDR1 KGHSH and CDR2 LQKENI. The CDR3 is made up of 16 amino acids. The V gene lost 3 bases and the J gene lost 2 bases, with 17 bases spanning the gap. The CDR3 DNA is TGTGCCAGCTCACCTTCGAACATAGGACAAGCCTACGAGCAGTACTTC. This codes for CASSPSNIGQAYEQYF.

The rearrangement links TRBV7-9 to TRBJ2-2; TRBD1 agrees at 7 bases. Per the germline V gene, CDR1 is SEHNR and CDR2 is FQNEAQ (reference sequence). The CDR3 runs to 17 residues. V gave up 6 bases and J gave up 2 bases; unmatched junction bases: 12. The CDR3 spells CASRLGQTGINTGELFF. The DNA for the CDR3 is TGTGCCAGCAGACTTGGACAGACAGGGATTAACACCGGGGAGCTGTTTTTT. The whole variable domain, filled in from reference TRBV7-9 and TRBJ2-2, reads DTGVSQNPRHKITKRGQNVTFRCDPISEHNRLYWYRQTLGQGPEFLTYFQNEAQLEKSRLLSDRFSAERPKGSFSTLEIQRTEQGDSAMYLCASRLGQTGINTGELFFGEGSRLTVL.

This clone was picked up many times. This chain connects TRBV4-3 to TRBJ1-2; a weak D match, TRBD1 (5 bases). V lost 4 bases and J lost 6, with 15 bases in between. Germline lookup yields CDR1 LGHNA and CDR2 YSLEER. This CDR3 spans 14 amino acids. CDR3 region: CASSPPGDSDGYTF. The DNA of the CDR3 is TGCGCCAGCAGCCCTCCCGGGGACTCGGATGGCTACACCTTC.

J is TRBJ1-4 and V is TRBV4-3; 8 positions agree with TRBD1. J lost 0 bases, V lost 1 base, and 10 bases had no gene match. Germline values: CDR1 LGHNA, CDR2 YSLEER. The length of the CDR3 is 19 residues. The CDR3, as DNA: TGCGCCAGCAGCCAAGTGGTCAGGGGGCCCGGAACAACTAATGAAAAACTGTTTTTT. Translating it yields CASSQVVRGPGTTNEKLFF.

The chain is built from TRBV29-1 and TRBJ2-2, with D unresolved. The V end lost 5 bases, the J end lost 3 bases, and 4 bases lay between the germline ends. The germline CDR1 and CDR2 sequences are SQVTM and ANQGSEA. The CDR3 is 11 amino acids. DNA of the CDR3: TGCAGCGTTTGGGACACCGGGGAGCTGTTTTTT. It yields the protein CSVWDTGELFF.

This sequence joins TRBV9 and TRBJ2-1; TRBD2 might be the D (5 bases). The CDR3 has 14 amino acids. CDR1 and CDR2 from the germline V gene are SGDLS and YYNGEE. V was cut by 1 base and J by 8 bases, with 13 bases left in between. This chain's CDR3 is CASSVHPGTYEQFF. As DNA, the CDR3 is TGTGCCAGCAGCGTACACCCGGGAACGTATGAGCAGTTCTTC.

This chain uses TRBV2 with TRBJ2-4; the D gene is possibly TRBD1 (5 bases). CDR1 and CDR2 from the germline V gene are SNHLY and FYNNEI. The CDR3 is made up of 14 amino acids. Trimming stripped 6 bases from V and 0 bases from J, with 9 bases between. The CDR3 protein is CASRGRVAKNIQYF. The CDR3 coding sequence is TGTGCCAGCAGGGGCAGGGTAGCCAAAAACATTCAGTACTTC.

The CDR3 region is CASSHGQASSYEQYF. CDR3 DNA: TGTGCCAGCAGCCACGGACAGGCTTCCTCCTACGAGCAGTACTTC. The V gene is TRBV7-9, the J gene TRBJ2-7; TRBD1 aligns across 7 bases. The V gene's germline CDR1 is SEHNR and CDR2 FQNEAQ (reference sequence). The ends lost 5 bases at V and 0 bases at J; junction bases unmatched: 7. The CDR3 runs 15 residues.

V and J are TRBV19 and TRBJ1-2, with unresolved D. CDR1 and CDR2 from the germline V gene are LNHDA and SQIVND (reference sequence). V gave up 3 bases and J gave up 4 bases, with 12 bases separating them. CDR3 length: 14 amino acids. For the CDR3, the DNA is TGTGCCAGTAGTATTAAGGCAGACCGCTATGGCTACACCTTC. It codes for CASSIKADRYGYTF.

This chain uses TRBV5-1 with TRBJ1-2; D is uncertain. The CDR3 loop spans 15 amino acids. V was pared by 4 bases and J by 0 bases, with 13 bases between. CDR1 SGHRS and CDR2 YFSETQ come from the germline V gene. The CDR3 loop reads CASSDPTTANYGYTF. For the CDR3, the DNA is TGCGCCAGCAGCGATCCAACAACAGCTAACTATGGCTACACCTTC.

The gene calls are TRBV7-8 and TRBJ2-3, with D possibly being TRBD2 (5 bases). CDR1 and CDR2 from the germline V gene are SGHVS and FQNEAQ. The CDR3 is 14 amino acids. Trimming pared 7 bases from V and 0 bases from J, leaving 11 bases between. Written as DNA, the CDR3 is TGTGCCAGCATCCGAGGGCCTAGCACAGATACGCAGTATTTT. Translation: CASIRGPSTDTQYF.

In DNA, the CDR3 is TGTGCCAGTAGTAGGAGTGGCCTATCACCCCTCCACTTT. It specifies CASSRSGLSPLHF. This rearrangement joins TRBV19 to TRBJ1-6; the D is unclear. V lost 4 bases and J 10 bases, leaving 11 bases between the germline ends. CDR1 LNHDA and CDR2 SQIVND come from the germline V gene (reference sequence). This CDR3 has 13 amino acids.

The V and J genes are TRBV9 and TRBJ2-1; D call uncertain. The V gene's germline CDR1 is SGDLS and CDR2 YYNGEE. The CDR3 totals 15 residues. The V and J ends lost 0 bases and 2 bases respectively, with 9 bases between them. For the CDR3, the DNA is TGTGCCAGCAGCGTAGGGGTCCGGGCCTACAATGAGCAGTTCTTC. It codes for CASSVGVRAYNEQFF.

The V call is TRBV30, the J call TRBJ1-4, with D possibly being TRBD1 (6 bases). The germline CDR1 and CDR2 sequences are GTSNPN and SVGIG (reference sequence). Trimming pared 1 base from V and 3 bases from J, leaving 12 bases between. The CDR3 runs to 15 residues. The CDR3 loop is CAWSAETGANEKLFF. The CDR3 DNA reads as TGTGCCTGGAGTGCCGAGACAGGAGCTAATGAAAAACTGTTTTTT.

This chain joins TRBV5-1 and TRBJ1-1; D is undetermined. The CDR3 is 17 residues long. The V end was cut by 0 bases, the J end by 0 bases, with 15 bases between. Germline V gene data show CDR1 as SGHRS and CDR2 as YFSETQ. CDR3 protein: CASSLAGSGRLNTEAFF. CDR3 DNA sequence: TGCGCCAGCAGCTTGGCTGGGTCGGGCAGACTGAACACTGAAGCTTTCTTT.

The V gene is TRBV19, the J gene TRBJ1-1; tentatively, D is TRBD1 (6 bases). Germline CDR1 and CDR2: LNHDA and SQIVND (reference sequence). V lost 7 bases and J lost 5, with 14 bases in between. This CDR3 comprises 13 residues. This CDR3 is CASKQGHVTEAFF. For the CDR3, the DNA is TGTGCCAGTAAGCAGGGGCACGTGACTGAAGCTTTCTTT.

V gene TRBV5-4 combines with J gene TRBJ2-7; TRBD1 or TRBD2 may be the D gene (5 bases each). V lost 2 bases, J lost 5 bases, and 8 bases lay in between. The CDR3 is made up of 12 amino acids. Germline-derived CDR1 and CDR2 are SGHNT and YYREEE (reference sequence). The CDR3 is CASSLGTDEQYF. CDR3 in DNA: TGTGCCAGCAGCTTAGGGACGGACGAGCAGTACTTC.

This chain uses TRBV7-2 with TRBJ2-3, with D perhaps TRBD1 or TRBD2 (5 bases each). This CDR3 comprises 17 residues. The germline V and J ends were trimmed by 0 bases and 4 bases, with 17 bases remaining between them. CDR1 is SGHTA, CDR2 FQGNSA, per germline. CDR3 loop: CASSLAMTSRGADTQYF. The CDR3 DNA reads TGTGCCAGCAGCTTAGCGATGACATCCCGGGGCGCAGATACGCAGTATTTT.

The chain couples TRBV5-4 to TRBJ2-5; 7 positions agree with TRBD1. This CDR3 comprises 16 residues. CDR1 is SGHNT and CDR2 is YYREEE in the germline V gene (reference sequence). The junction had 13 bases not matched to a gene; V was cut back by 4 bases and J by 4 bases. The chain's CDR3 is CASSPRQGASGETQYF. CDR3 coding DNA: TGTGCCAGCAGCCCTAGACAGGGTGCTTCGGGAGAGACCCAGTACTTC. Full variable domain (outside the CDR3, taken from reference TRBV5-4 and TRBJ2-5): ETGVTQSPTHLIKTRGQQVTLRCSSQSGHNTVSWYQQALGQGPQFIFQYYREEENGRGNFPPRFSGLQFPNYSSELNVNALELDDSALYLCASSPRQGASGETQYFGPGTRLLVL.

J is TRBJ2-7 and V is TRBV5-1, with a tentative D call TRBD1 (6 bases). V lost 3 bases and J 2 bases, leaving 12 bases between the germline ends. Germline V CDR1 and CDR2: SGHRS, YFSETQ. The CDR3 extends over 14 amino acids. This CDR3 is CASSSSGQTYEQYF. The DNA for the CDR3 is TGCGCCAGCAGCTCGTCTGGACAGACCTACGAGCAGTACTTC.

V usage is TRBV6-6 and J usage is TRBJ1-2; D gene uncertain. Germline V gives CDR1 MNHNY, CDR2 SVGAGI (reference sequence). V lost 2 bases to trimming and J lost 2 bases, with 12 bases between them. The CDR3 length is 15 residues. Here the CDR3 DNA reads TGTGCCAGCAGTTACCACGAGGGTTCGAACTATGGCTACACCTTC. This gives the protein CASSYHEGSNYGYTF.

The V and J genes are TRBV7-9 and TRBJ1-5; the D is unclear. From germline, CDR1 is SEHNR and CDR2 FQNEAQ (reference sequence). The CDR3 length is 12 residues. The CDR3 DNA follows: TGTGTGAGTGGGGATAGCAATCAGCCCCAGCATTTT. Amino acid sequence: CVSGDSNQPQHF. Full variable domain (outside the CDR3, taken from reference TRBV7-9 and TRBJ1-5): DTGVSQNPRHKITKRGQNVTFRCDPISEHNRLYWYRQTLGQGPEFLTYFQNEAQLEKSRLLSDRFSAERPKGSFSTLEIQRTEQGDSAMYLCVSGDSNQPQHFGDGTRLSIL.